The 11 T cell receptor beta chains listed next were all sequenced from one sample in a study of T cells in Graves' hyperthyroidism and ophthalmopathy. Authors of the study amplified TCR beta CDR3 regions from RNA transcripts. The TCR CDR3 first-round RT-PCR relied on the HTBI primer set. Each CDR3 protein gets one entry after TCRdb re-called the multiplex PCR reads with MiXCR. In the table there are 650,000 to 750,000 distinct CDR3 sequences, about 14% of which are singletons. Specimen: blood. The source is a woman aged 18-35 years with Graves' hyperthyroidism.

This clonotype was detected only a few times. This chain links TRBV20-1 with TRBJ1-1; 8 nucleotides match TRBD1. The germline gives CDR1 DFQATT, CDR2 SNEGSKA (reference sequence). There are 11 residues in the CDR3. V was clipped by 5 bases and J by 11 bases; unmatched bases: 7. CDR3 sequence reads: CSAWTGIRAFF. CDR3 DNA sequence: TGCAGTGCTTGGACAGGGATTCGTGCTTTCTTT.

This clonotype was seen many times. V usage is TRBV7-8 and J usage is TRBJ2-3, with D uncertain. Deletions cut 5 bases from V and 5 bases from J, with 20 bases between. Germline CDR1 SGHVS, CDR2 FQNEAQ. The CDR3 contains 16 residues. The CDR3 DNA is TGTGCCAGCAGCGAAACTCGGCCCTCCGCCCAAGATACGCAGTATTTT. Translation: CASSETRPSAQDTQYF.

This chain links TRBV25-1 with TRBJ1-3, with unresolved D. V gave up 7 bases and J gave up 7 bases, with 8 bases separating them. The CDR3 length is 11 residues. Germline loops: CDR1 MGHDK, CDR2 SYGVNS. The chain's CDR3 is CASTRRNTIYF. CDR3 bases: TGTGCCAGCACCCGGCGGAACACCATATATTTT.

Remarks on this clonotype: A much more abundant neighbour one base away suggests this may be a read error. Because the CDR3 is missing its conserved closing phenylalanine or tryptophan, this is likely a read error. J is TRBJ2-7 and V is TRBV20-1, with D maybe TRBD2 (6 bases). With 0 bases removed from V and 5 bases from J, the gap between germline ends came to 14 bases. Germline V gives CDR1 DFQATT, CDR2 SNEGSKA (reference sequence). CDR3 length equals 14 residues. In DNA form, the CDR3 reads TGCAGTGCTAGAGATCCGCGGGGCTTCCACGAGCAGTACTTA. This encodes CSARDPRGFHEQYL.

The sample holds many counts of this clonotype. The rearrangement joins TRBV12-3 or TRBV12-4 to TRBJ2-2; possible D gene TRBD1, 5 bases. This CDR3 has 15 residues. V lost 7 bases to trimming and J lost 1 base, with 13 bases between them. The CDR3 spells CASKIRQGNTGELFF. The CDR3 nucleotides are TGTGCCAGCAAGATACGGCAGGGGAACACCGGGGAGCTGTTTTTT.

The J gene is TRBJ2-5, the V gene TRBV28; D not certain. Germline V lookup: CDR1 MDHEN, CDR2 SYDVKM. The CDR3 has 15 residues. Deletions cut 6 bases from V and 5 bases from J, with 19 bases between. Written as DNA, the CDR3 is TGTGCCAGCAGCGTACTGTTTGGGGAAGGGGAGACCCAGTACTTC. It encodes CASSVLFGEGETQYF.

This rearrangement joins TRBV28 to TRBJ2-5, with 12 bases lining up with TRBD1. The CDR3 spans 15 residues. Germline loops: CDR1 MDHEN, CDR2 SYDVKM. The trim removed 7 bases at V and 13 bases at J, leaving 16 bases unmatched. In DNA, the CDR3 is TGTGCCAGCACCCACTCCGGGACAGGGGGCGGGGATCGGTACTTC. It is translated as CASTHSGTGGGDRYF.

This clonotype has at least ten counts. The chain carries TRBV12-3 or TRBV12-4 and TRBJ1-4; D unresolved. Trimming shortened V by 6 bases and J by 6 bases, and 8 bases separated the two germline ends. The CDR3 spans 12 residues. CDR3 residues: CASRSSDEKLFF. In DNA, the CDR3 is TGTGCCAGCAGGTCCTCCGATGAAAAACTGTTTTTT.

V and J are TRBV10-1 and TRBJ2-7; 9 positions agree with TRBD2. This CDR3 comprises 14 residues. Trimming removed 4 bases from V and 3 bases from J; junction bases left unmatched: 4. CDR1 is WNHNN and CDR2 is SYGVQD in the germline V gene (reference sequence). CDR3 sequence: CASSAQREVYEQYF. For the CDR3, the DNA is TGCGCCAGCAGTGCCCAGCGGGAGGTCTACGAGCAGTACTTC.

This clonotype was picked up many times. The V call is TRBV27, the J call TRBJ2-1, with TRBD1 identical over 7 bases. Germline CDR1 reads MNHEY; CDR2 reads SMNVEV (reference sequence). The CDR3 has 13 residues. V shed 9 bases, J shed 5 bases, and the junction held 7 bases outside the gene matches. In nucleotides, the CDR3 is TGTGCCAGTACAGGGGCGATGCACAATGAGCAGTTCTTC. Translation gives CASTGAMHNEQFF.

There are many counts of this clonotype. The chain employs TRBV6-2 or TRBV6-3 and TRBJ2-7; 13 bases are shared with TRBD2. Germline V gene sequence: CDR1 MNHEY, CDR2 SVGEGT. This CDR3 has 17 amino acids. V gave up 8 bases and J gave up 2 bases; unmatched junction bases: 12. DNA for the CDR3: TGTGCCAGCGCGGGACTAGCGGGGAAACGGGGAACCTACGAGCAGTACTTC. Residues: CASAGLAGKRGTYEQYF.